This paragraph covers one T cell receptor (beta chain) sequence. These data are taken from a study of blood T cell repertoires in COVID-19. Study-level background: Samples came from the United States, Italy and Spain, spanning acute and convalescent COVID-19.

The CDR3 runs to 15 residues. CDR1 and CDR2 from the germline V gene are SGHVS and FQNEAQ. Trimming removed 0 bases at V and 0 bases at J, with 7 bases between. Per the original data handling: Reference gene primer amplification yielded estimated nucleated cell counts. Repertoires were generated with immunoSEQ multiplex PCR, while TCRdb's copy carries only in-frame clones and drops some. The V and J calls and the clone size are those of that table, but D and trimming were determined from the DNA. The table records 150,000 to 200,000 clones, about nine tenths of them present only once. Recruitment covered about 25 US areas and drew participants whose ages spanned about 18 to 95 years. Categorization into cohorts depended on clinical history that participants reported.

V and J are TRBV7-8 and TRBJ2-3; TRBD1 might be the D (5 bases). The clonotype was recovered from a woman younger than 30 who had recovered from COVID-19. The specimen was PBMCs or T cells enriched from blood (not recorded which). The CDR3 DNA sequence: TGTGCCAGCAGCTTAGCGACAGCTAGCACAGATACGCAGTATTTT. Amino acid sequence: CASSLATASTDTQYF. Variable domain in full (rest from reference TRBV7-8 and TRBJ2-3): GAGVSQSPRYKVAKRGQDVALRCDPISGHVSLFWYQQALGQGPEFLTYFQNEAQLDKSGLPSDRFFAERPEGSVSTLKIQRTQQEDSAVYLCASSLATASTDTQYFGPGTRLTVL.